This T cell receptor (beta chain) was retrieved from a study of T cell repertoires in cytomegalovirus infection. Study overall: Public TCR beta signature analysis indicated the presence of both CMV infection and matching HLA type. Study-level findings and limits: The ex vivo response was dominated by HLA-C-restricted CMV-specific TCR beta clonotypes.

Each CDR3 protein is one row after TCRdb ran MiXCR on the reads. The sample lists 550,000 to 700,000 distinct CDR3 sequences, approximately 40% seen once, with roughly 50% in the top ten. To note about this clonotype: Its antigen is unknown.

Sequenced here: cultured PBMCs, sampled from culture after CMV antigen stimulation. This receptor was identified in a human donor in good health (CMV status not recorded). Some clones in this sample may be carry-over from other donors' samples.

As DNA, the CDR3 is TGTGCCAGCAGGGTACGACGGGATGAGCAGTTCTTC. Protein sequence: CASRVRRDEQFF. The J gene is TRBJ2-1, the V gene TRBV28; D remains ambiguous. This CDR3 is 12 amino acids long. With 6 bases removed from V and 8 bases from J, the gap between germline ends came to 11 bases. CDR1 and CDR2 from the germline V gene are MDHEN and SYDVKM.